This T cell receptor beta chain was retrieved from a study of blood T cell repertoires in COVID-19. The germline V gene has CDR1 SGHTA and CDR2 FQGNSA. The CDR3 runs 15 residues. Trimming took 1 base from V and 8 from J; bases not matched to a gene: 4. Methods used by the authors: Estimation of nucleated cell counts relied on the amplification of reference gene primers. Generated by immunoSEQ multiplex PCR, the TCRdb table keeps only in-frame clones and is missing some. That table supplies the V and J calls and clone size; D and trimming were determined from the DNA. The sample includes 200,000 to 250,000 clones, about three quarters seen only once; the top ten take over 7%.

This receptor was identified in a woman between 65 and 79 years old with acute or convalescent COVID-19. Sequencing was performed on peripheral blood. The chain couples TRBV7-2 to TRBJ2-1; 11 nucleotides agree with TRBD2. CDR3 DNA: TGTGCCAGCAGCTTAGGACTAGCGGGGCTCTATGAGCAGTTCTTC. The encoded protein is CASSLGLAGLYEQFF.